One and the same sample provided the 27 T cell receptor beta chains below, sequenced in a study of cytomegalovirus exposure and HLA in healthy donors (dated by TCRdb to between 2016 and 2019). The protocol used for the library was the immunoSEQ multiplex PCR assay. A mixture of 60 forward primers for TCR Vbeta segments and 13 reverse primers for TCR Jbeta segments was used in the multiplex PCR. TCRdb took this table from immuneACCESS and kept in-frame rearrangements with V and J called. Such tables lack part of the clones; where checked against another copy, unresolved V genes explain under half of the gap, and the rest is unexplained. For this sample the table gives roughly 120,000 clones, of which 65% to 90% were detected only once. Approximately 2.2% of the sample comes from the top ten. What was sequenced was PBMCs. All receptors derive from a woman in her thirties or forties in good health and CMV-seronegative.

This clone was picked up one time. V usage is TRBV11-2 and J usage is TRBJ2-3; 8 nucleotides match TRBD1. The germline CDR1 and CDR2 sequences are SGHAT and FQNNGV. V was clipped by 4 bases and J by 0 bases; unmatched bases: 6. The CDR3 has 16 amino acids. The CDR3 reads CASSSKQGVSTDTQYF. The CDR3 DNA reads as TGTGCCAGCAGCTCAAAACAGGGGGTCAGCACAGATACGCAGTATTTT.

This sequence joins TRBV6-1 and TRBJ2-2; 10 nucleotides agree with TRBD2. The CDR3 has 15 residues. Unmatched junction bases numbered 6, after V lost 4 bases and J lost 7 bases. CDR1 and CDR2 from the germline V gene are MNHNS and SASEGT. The CDR3 is CASSALAGAGGELFF. CDR3 nucleotide sequence: TGTGCCAGCAGTGCCCTAGCGGGGGCCGGCGGGGAGCTGTTTTTT.

J is TRBJ2-7 and V is TRBV19, with D perhaps matching TRBD2 (5 bases). CDR3 length: 15 residues. V lost 4 bases and J 0 bases, leaving 13 bases between the germline ends. Germline V gene data show CDR1 as LNHDA and CDR2 as SQIVND (reference sequence). CDR3 sequence: CASSSSVGFSYEQYF. In DNA form, the CDR3 reads TGTGCCAGTAGTAGTAGCGTGGGCTTCTCCTACGAGCAGTACTTC.

The chain uses TRBV15 and TRBJ1-2; the match to TRBD1 covers 7 bases. Per germline, CDR1 LNHNV and CDR2 YYDKDF (reference sequence). This CDR3 contains 14 residues. V lost 5 bases and J lost 4; bases outside the gene matches: 7. The CDR3 reads CATSEDRAAYGYTF. For the CDR3, the DNA is TGTGCCACCAGCGAAGACAGGGCCGCCTATGGCTACACCTTC.

The rearrangement links TRBV28 to TRBJ1-1; the D gene is possibly TRBD1 (6 bases). CDR1 is MDHEN, CDR2 SYDVKM, per germline. With 1 base removed from V and 2 bases from J, the gap between germline ends came to 11 bases. This CDR3 comprises 15 residues. The DNA for the CDR3 is TGTGCCAGCAGTTTATCCGACAGGTCCAACACTGAAGCTTTCTTT. This sequence encodes CASSLSDRSNTEAFF.

The chain uses TRBV18 and TRBJ2-6; 11 positions match TRBD1. This CDR3 is built from 16 residues. Germline CDR1 is KGHSH and CDR2 is LQKENI. Losses at the gene ends were 3 bases for V and 2 bases for J; bases not matched to a gene: 0. The CDR3 region has the DNA TGTGCCAGCTCACCGGACAGGGGGCCTGGGGCCAACGTCCTGACTTTC. The encoded protein is CASSPDRGPGANVLTF.

The chain links TRBV25-1 to TRBJ2-5; D call uncertain. The CDR3 has 14 amino acids. Looked up from germline, CDR1 is MGHDK and CDR2 is SYGVNS. Trimming removed 6 bases from V and 1 base from J, with 12 bases in between. This CDR3 is CASSDFGIQETQYF. In nucleotides, the CDR3 is TGTGCCAGCAGCGACTTCGGAATCCAAGAGACCCAGTACTTC. Complete variable domain (other parts from reference TRBV25-1 and TRBJ2-5): EADIYQTPRYLVIGTGKKITLECSQTMGHDKMYWYQQDPGMELHLIHYSYGVNSTEKGDLSSESTVSRIRTEHFPLTLESARPSHTSQYLCASSDFGIQETQYFGPGTRLLVL.

The chain has TRBV29-1 and TRBJ2-7; 10 bases are a match to TRBD1. This CDR3 spans 14 amino acids. Germline V gene lookup returns CDR1 SQVTM and CDR2 ANQGSEA. Trimming cost V 4 bases and J 7 bases; bases outside gene matches: 10. CDR3 in DNA: TGCAGCGTTGGTCGGGACTGGACAGGGGGTGAGCAGTACTTC. Its protein is CSVGRDWTGGEQYF.

V is TRBV14 and J is TRBJ2-7, with 7 nucleotides matching TRBD2. V lost 4 bases and J lost 7; bases outside the gene matches: 16. The CDR3 extends over 16 amino acids. Germline V CDR1 and CDR2: SGHDN, FVKESK. Here the CDR3 reads CASSRNPSRERDEQYF. CDR3 coding DNA: TGTGCCAGCAGCCGAAACCCCTCGCGGGAGCGCGATGAGCAGTACTTC.

This clone was observed a handful of times. The chain is built from TRBV5-1 and TRBJ1-1, with 7 bases matching TRBD1. This CDR3 has 13 residues. Trimming cost V 4 bases and J 11 bases; bases outside gene matches: 11. Per the germline V gene, CDR1 is SGHRS and CDR2 is YFSETQ. CDR3 DNA: TGCGCCAGCAGCGAGGTCGGGCAGGGGGAGGCTTTCTTT. Translating it yields CASSEVGQGEAFF. Looking up the rest from reference TRBV5-1 and TRBJ1-1 gives the full variable domain: KAGVTQTPRYLIKTRGQQVTLSCSPISGHRSVSWYQQTPGQGLQFLFEYFSETQRNKGNFPGRFSGRQFSNSRSEMNVSTLELGDSALYLCASSEVGQGEAFFGQGTRLTVV.

This chain joins TRBV30 and TRBJ2-1, with 11 bases identical to TRBD1. V gave up 3 bases and J gave up 6 bases; unmatched junction bases: 4. Germline V gene data show CDR1 as GTSNPN and CDR2 as SVGIG (reference sequence). The CDR3 runs 14 residues. The CDR3 nucleotides are TGTGCCTGGAGCGGACAGGGGGCGCCCAATGAGCAGTTCTTC. Amino acid sequence: CAWSGQGAPNEQFF.

This clone has just a few counts. The gene calls are TRBV7-3 and TRBJ2-2; 8 bases are a match to TRBD1. The CDR3 is made up of 15 amino acids. V shed 2 bases, J shed 2 bases, and the junction held 1 base outside the gene matches. Per germline, CDR1 SGHTA and CDR2 FQGTGA. The CDR3 DNA follows: TGTGCCAGCAGCTTAGACAGGGGAAACACCGGGGAGCTGTTTTTT. It encodes CASSLDRGNTGELFF.

The gene calls are TRBV2 and TRBJ2-5; D perhaps matches TRBD2 (5 bases). Looked up from germline, CDR1 is SNHLY and CDR2 is FYNNEI. V dropped 8 bases and J dropped 4 bases, with 14 bases sitting between them. The CDR3 is 13 residues long. CDR3 amino acids: CASSKDRGETQYF. DNA of the CDR3: TGTGCCAGCTCAAAGGACCGGGGAGAGACCCAGTACTTC.

The chain's CDR3 is CASSRKGLAGLGETQYF. The CDR3, as DNA: TGTGCCAGCAGCAGGAAGGGACTAGCGGGGCTAGGGGAGACCCAGTACTTC. V and J are TRBV21-1 and TRBJ2-5; whether TRBD2, the table's D call, matches the DNA was not checked. TRBV21-1 is a pseudogene. The CDR3 extends over 17 amino acids.

About this clone itself: A junction end diverges from the germline sequence, so it may reflect a read error. The genes are TRBV7-9 and TRBJ2-7; possible D gene TRBD1, 7 bases. Germline V gene data show CDR1 as SEHNR and CDR2 as FQNEAQ (reference sequence). This CDR3 has 15 residues. CDR3 in amino acids: CSSSLVGGGVYEQYF. In nucleotides, the CDR3 is TGTTCCAGCAGCTTAGTCGGAGGGGGCGTGTACGAGCAGTACTTC.

CDR3 sequence reads: CASSPNGQGMGTDTQYF. CDR3 sequence (DNA): TGTGCCAGTAGTCCCAATGGACAGGGTATGGGTACAGATACGCAGTATTTT. The chain carries TRBV19 and TRBJ2-3; 8 bases align to TRBD1. The CDR3 runs 17 residues. Germline V gives CDR1 LNHDA, CDR2 SQIVND (reference sequence). J was trimmed by 3 bases and V by 5 bases; bases with no gene match: 13.

V is TRBV5-4 and J is TRBJ2-1; 8 nucleotides agree with TRBD2. Germline lookup yields CDR1 SGHNT and CDR2 YYREEE (reference sequence). The CDR3 spans 16 residues. Losses at the gene ends were 2 bases for V and 12 bases for J; bases not matched to a gene: 16. CDR3 in amino acids: CASSFAVTAGEGRQFF. In DNA form, the CDR3 reads TGTGCCAGCAGCTTCGCGGTTACAGCGGGAGAGGGGCGGCAGTTCTTC.

The chain joins TRBV5-1 to TRBJ1-5; 7 bases match TRBD1. Germline assignment: CDR1 SGHRS and CDR2 YFSETQ. The CDR3 covers 15 residues. V was clipped by 5 bases and J by 0 bases; unmatched bases: 5. The DNA for the CDR3 is TGCGCCAGCAGGCGGGACAGCCTTAGCAATCAGCCCCAGCATTTT. Its protein is CASRRDSLSNQPQHF.

J is TRBJ2-2 and V is TRBV19, with TRBD1 matching over 11 bases. Losses at the gene ends were 5 bases for V and 4 bases for J; bases not matched to a gene: 12. CDR1 is LNHDA and CDR2 is SQIVND in the germline V gene (reference sequence). The CDR3 loop spans 18 amino acids. In DNA form, the CDR3 reads TGTGCCAGTAGTGCGCGAAGGGCGGGACAGGGGGTCACCGGGGAGCTGTTTTTT. Translating it yields CASSARRAGQGVTGELFF.

This chain uses TRBV7-3 with TRBJ1-3, with no clear D. Germline CDR1 and CDR2: SGHTA and FQGTGA. Trimming took off 5 bases at V and 0 bases at J, with 8 bases between the two ends. CDR3 length: 14 residues. CDR3 residues: CASSLGNSGNTIYF. The DNA for the CDR3 is TGTGCCAGCAGCCTCGGGAACTCTGGAAACACCATATATTTT. Looking up the rest from reference TRBV7-3 and TRBJ1-3 gives the full variable domain: GAGVSQTPSNKVTEKGKYVELRCDPISGHTALYWYRQSLGQGPEFLIYFQGTGAADDSGLPNDRFFAVRPEGSVSTLKIQRTERGDSAVYLCASSLGNSGNTIYFGEGSWLTVV.

CDR3 in DNA: TGCGCCAGCAGCTTGAAAGCTAGCGGGGCCTACGAGCAGTACTTC. It codes for CASSLKASGAYEQYF. This sequence joins TRBV5-1 and TRBJ2-7; TRBD2 aligns across 9 bases. Germline CDR1 is SGHRS and CDR2 is YFSETQ. This CDR3 has 15 amino acids. With 1 base clipped from V and 2 bases from J, the junction kept 4 bases outside the gene matches.

The chain recombines TRBV9 with TRBJ2-6; unclear D gene. V was cut by 4 bases and J by 0 bases, with 14 bases left in between. The CDR3 length is 17 residues. Germline assignment: CDR1 SGDLS and CDR2 YYNGEE. The DNA for the CDR3 is TGTGCCAGCAGCTCACGCCGATCGAGCTCTGGGGCCAACGTCCTGACTTTC. Translating gives CASSSRRSSSGANVLTF.

The chain is built from TRBV5-1 and TRBJ1-2; D is unclear. V was clipped by 0 bases and J by 7 bases, with 16 bases between them. CDR3 length: 15 amino acids. The germline V gene encodes CDR1 SGHRS and CDR2 YFSETQ. The CDR3 loop is CASSLEEIGVPGYTF. The CDR3 bases are TGCGCCAGCAGCTTGGAAGAAATCGGGGTTCCTGGCTACACCTTC.

The chain joins TRBV7-3 to TRBJ1-1; 7 positions agree with TRBD1. The CDR3 contains 12 residues. Germline assignment: CDR1 SGHTA and CDR2 FQGTGA. V lost 8 bases and J lost 4; bases outside the gene matches: 4. The CDR3 coding sequence is TGTGCCAGCGACGCAGGGGGCACTGAAGCTTTCTTT. Translated, it gives CASDAGGTEAFF.

The rearrangement uses TRBV7-3 and TRBJ2-1; D might be TRBD1 (5 bases). The V end was cut by 5 bases, the J end by 2 bases, with 16 bases between. Germline values: CDR1 SGHTA, CDR2 FQGTGA. CDR3 length: 16 amino acids. The CDR3 spells CASSLVDSRPYNEQFF. Written as DNA, the CDR3 is TGTGCCAGCAGCCTAGTCGACAGTCGCCCCTACAATGAGCAGTTCTTC.

Notes on this clone: The junction shows a germline mismatch at one end, possibly a read error. V and J are TRBV5-5 and TRBJ1-4, with D tentatively TRBD1 (6 bases). Germline CDR1 and CDR2: SGHKS and YYEKEE (reference sequence). CDR3 length: 14 amino acids. CDR3 residues: CASSFGYTGFSTLF. The CDR3 DNA reads as TGTGCCAGCAGCTTTGGATACACAGGGTTTTCAACGTTGTTT.

The chain links TRBV13 to TRBJ1-4; no reliable D call. CDR1 and CDR2 from the germline V gene are PRHDT and FYEKMQ (reference sequence). The CDR3 runs to 13 residues. Trimming left V 4 bases short and J 4 bases short, with 7 bases between. The CDR3 nucleotides read TGTGCCAGCAGCTGGGGAGTTAATGAAAAACTGTTTTTT. It yields the protein CASSWGVNEKLFF.